Reported below is one TCR beta chain. Its specificity is not known. The sample comes from a study of T cell responses to AZD1222 COVID-19 vaccine. Study findings and constraints: Females outnumbered males among donors, who were mostly white British; clonal diversity was possibly underestimated. Nearly half of spike-specific TCRs reportedly target variant regions that are unmutated in the B.1.351 and B.1.1.7 variants.

Sequenced by immunoSEQ multiplex PCR; TCRdb stores in-frame clones only, minus some. The sample holds more than 75,000 clones, 80% to 90% seen once. In germline, CDR1 is GTSNPN, CDR2 SVGIG (reference sequence). The CDR3 contains 14 residues. Trimming at V came to 4 bases and at J to 5 bases, leaving 7 bases not matched to a gene. The chain combines TRBV30 with TRBJ1-2; TRBD1 matches 10 bases. The source material was peripheral blood, sampled 28 days after the second AZD1222 dose. The sequence derives from an adult who received the AZD1222 COVID-19 vaccine. CDR3 coding DNA: TGTGCCTGGAATCAGGGACAGGGGTTATATGGCTACACCTTC. Its protein product is CAWNQGQGLYGYTF.